This is a list of T cell receptor beta chains from one sample in a study of tumor-infiltrating lymphocytes in primary liver carcinoma. TCRdb called the multiplex PCR reads again in MiXCR, with one record for every CDR3 protein. Of approximately 110,000 distinct CDR3 sequences detected, 80% to 85% appear once; the ten largest clones hold about 20%. The sample consisted of liver tumor tissue from sampling region 3. These receptors all come from a man aged 40-49 years with primary liver carcinoma and hepatitis B virus infection. Each CDR3 is given with its conserved first and last residue. A D gene is named only where the DNA matches it firmly. Size is omitted from some rows. Given values are once, few, many or a class for expanded clones.

j_gene,v_gene,abundance,d_gene,CDR3aa,CDR3nt
TRBJ2-3,TRBV5-5,.,TRBD2,CASSPTGTRGSGDMQYF,TGTGCCAGCAGCCCGACCGGGACTCGCGGGAGTGGAGATATGCAATATTTT
TRBJ2-6,TRBV11-1,.,.,CASSWNFGANVVTF,TGTGCCAGCAGCTGGAACTTTGGGGCCAACGTCGTAACTTTC
TRBJ2-1,TRBV11-1,.,.,CTSSPRKYNEQFF,TGTACCAGCAGCCCCCGGAAATACAATGAGCAGTTTTTC
TRBJ2-4,TRBV11-1,.,TRBD2,CASSFPRTSGTKNIQYF,TGTGCCAGCAGCTTTCCGCGGACAAGCGGGACCAAAAACATTCAGTACTTC
TRBJ1-5,TRBV5-1,.,TRBD1,CASSPTGGSYQPQHF,TGCGCCAGCAGCCCGACAGGGGGCAGCTATCAGCCCCAGCACTTT
TRBJ2-5,TRBV4-3,.,.,CASCQEGLPSETQHF,TGCGCCAGCTGCCAAGAGGGACTGCCGTCTGAGACCCAGCACTTC
TRBJ2-3,TRBV7-3,.,TRBD2,CASSPGTSGRAAQDTQCF,TGTGCCAGCAGCCCAGGGACTAGCGGGAGGGCCGCACAGGATACGCAGTGTTTT
TRBJ2-5,TRBV7-9,many,.,CASSLGGSETQYF,TGTGCCAGCAGCTTAGGGGGTTCGGAGACCCAGTACTTC
TRBJ2-7,TRBV5-8,.,.,CASILIRRGEQCF,TGTGCCAGCATCTTGATACGGAGAGGCGAGCAGTGCTTC
TRBJ2-2,TRBV11-1,.,.,CASSYTGPFSGELPF,TGTGCCAGCAGCTATACAGGACCTTTCTCCGGTGAGCTGCCTTTT
TRBJ2-1,TRBV29-1,.,TRBD2,CNVEPYTSGVYNEQFF,TGCAACGTTGAACCGTACACTAGCGGGGTGTACAATGAGCAGTTCTTC
TRBJ1-2,TRBV11-1,.,.,CASSLVYNCGYIF,.
TRBJ1-6,TRBV5-6,.,.,CAGSPRGPVNSPLHF,TGTGCCGGCAGCCCAAGGGGTCCAGTGAATTCACCCCTCCACTTT
TRBJ1-5,TRBV6-6,.,.,CTSQRTDFSNQPPHF,TGTACCAGCCAAAGGACGGACTTTAGCAATCAGCCCCCGCATTTT
TRBJ2-1,TRBV6-1,once,.,CTSSPDRSNEQFF,TGTACCAGCAGTCCGGACAGAAGCAATGAGCAGTTCTTC
TRBJ2-2,TRBV4-2,.,TRBD2,CASSQGGLAGDFRELLF,TGTGCTAGCAGCCAAGGGGGCCTAGCGGGAGATTTCCGGGAGCTGTTATTT